This TCR beta chain appears in the sequencing data of a study of radiotherapy plus CTLA-4 blockade in lung cancer (dated by TCRdb to the late 2010s). In terms of the full investigation: Objective responses were observed in about 17% of enrolled patients, and disease control was achieved in roughly 30%. Overall study results and their limits: After treatment with radiotherapy and ipilimumab, TCR clones that originated in tumors expanded in peripheral blood. Increased serum interferon-beta after radiation, together with early dynamic changes in blood T cell clones, were reported to be the strongest predictors of response.

In this study, focal radiation therapy paired with CTLA-4 blockade (ipilimumab) was tested in patients who had chemo-refractory metastatic non-small-cell lung cancer. The library was built by means of the immunoSEQ multiplex PCR assay. TCRdb took this table from immuneACCESS and kept in-frame rearrangements with V and J called. Such tables lack part of the clones; where checked against another copy, unresolved V genes explain under half of the gap, and the rest is unexplained. This sample gives more than 90,000 clones in total; 81% of them show up just once. Roughly 3.3% of the sample is in the top ten clones. Note on this clone: It lacks a known antigen. Base-call qualities are not available, and no considerably larger clone is one nucleotide away.

The CDR3 has 12 amino acids, counting the end cysteine and phenylalanine. Left in the record is the CDR3 DNA by itself, 36 bases read in frame from the first base. The germline V gene (reference sequence) sets CDR1 to SEHNR and CDR2 to FQNEAQ. The V end loses 5 bases and the J end loses 11 bases, and a stretch of 13 bases separates them. This receptor was obtained from a human donor with non-small cell lung cancer that progressed on radiotherapy plus ipilimumab. Some clones in this sample may be carry-over from other donors' samples. This specimen was peripheral blood, taken from a patient treated with radiotherapy plus ipilimumab. The chain uses TRBV7-9 and TRBJ2-4; the D segment might be TRBD1 or TRBD2, since each matches 5 bases. At the DNA level, the sequence is TGTGCCAGCAGCCTCTATTTGGGGGTTCAGTACTTC. Its protein product is CASSLYLGVQYF.